These 14 T cell receptor beta chains were sequenced from one sample in a study of shared clonotypes between healthy human individuals. Assay: immunoSEQ multiplex PCR; the TCRdb copy retains only in-frame clones and omits some. The sample has some 660,000 clones, approximately 73% seen once. The sequencing input was memory CD4+ T cells sorted from blood. Stated subset: CD45RA-negative fraction. The receptors here all came from a woman younger than 45 in good health.

This chain joins TRBV7-9 and TRBJ1-4, with 7 bases matching TRBD1. Germline CDR1 SEHNR, CDR2 FQNEAQ (reference sequence). This CDR3 comprises 16 residues. V dropped 6 bases and J dropped 0; count of bases not matched to a gene: 7. The CDR3 is CASSWTGIATNEKLFF. The CDR3 region has the DNA TGTGCCAGCAGTTGGACAGGCATCGCAACTAATGAAAAACTGTTTTTT.

As regards this clone: Other nucleotide sequences from this sample produce the same CDR3. The chain employs TRBV5-1 and TRBJ1-3; 7 positions match TRBD1. V was pared by 4 bases and J by 4 bases, with 5 bases of the junction left unmatched. The V gene's germline CDR1 is SGHRS and CDR2 YFSETQ. CDR3 length: 14 amino acids. Here the CDR3 DNA reads TGCGCCAGCAGCCCACAGGGGACGGGAAACACCATATATTTT. Protein: CASSPQGTGNTIYF.

In nucleotides, the CDR3 is TGTGCCAGCAGCCCCTCGGAGGGCCGCGGGGAGCTGTTTTTT. Its protein product is CASSPSEGRGELFF. The J gene is TRBJ2-2, the V gene TRBV13, with D possibly being TRBD2 (6 bases). V lost 5 bases and J 7 bases, leaving 14 bases between the germline ends. The CDR3 sequence is 14 residues long. Germline assignment: CDR1 PRHDT and CDR2 FYEKMQ (reference sequence).

V gene TRBV2 combines with J gene TRBJ2-7; no reliable D call. V gave up 4 bases and J gave up 2 bases, with 12 bases separating them. This CDR3 is 14 amino acids long. Germline CDR1 and CDR2: SNHLY and FYNNEI. In DNA, the CDR3 is TGTGCCAGCAGTGTCGGTACGGGTCCCTACGAGCAGTACTTC. Amino acid sequence: CASSVGTGPYEQYF.

The CDR3 loop is CASSPTVVTYNEQFF. For the CDR3, the DNA is TGTGCCAGCAGTCCAACGGTGGTGACCTACAATGAGCAGTTCTTC. The chain couples TRBV7-2 to TRBJ2-1; D unclear. Trimming took off 6 bases at V and 2 bases at J, with 14 bases between the two ends. Germline V lookup: CDR1 SGHTA, CDR2 FQGNSA. There are 15 residues in the CDR3. The whole variable domain, remainder taken from reference TRBV7-2 and TRBJ2-1, is GAGVSQSPSNKVTEKGKDVELRCDPISGHTALYWYRQSLGQGLEFLIYFQGNSAPDKSGLPSDRFSAERTGGSVSTLTIQRTQQEDSAVYLCASSPTVVTYNEQFFGPGTRLTVL.

The table lists this clone with many counts. The chain links TRBV7-9 to TRBJ1-4; 7 positions match TRBD1. Trimming removed 5 bases from V and 5 bases from J; junction bases left unmatched: 8. Per germline, CDR1 SEHNR and CDR2 FQNEAQ (reference sequence). The CDR3 covers 15 residues. CDR3: CASSPYRGGNEKLFF. The CDR3 DNA follows: TGTGCCAGCAGCCCCTACAGGGGAGGGAATGAAAAACTGTTTTTT.

This clone has just a few counts. The chain uses TRBV11-2 and TRBJ1-1; 7 nucleotides match TRBD1. V was pared by 3 bases and J by 1 base, with 2 bases of the junction left unmatched. This CDR3 is built from 14 residues. Germline CDR1 and CDR2: SGHAT and FQNNGV. As DNA, the CDR3 is TGTGCCAGCAGCTTCGGACAGGCGAACACTGAAGCTTTCTTT. This gives the protein CASSFGQANTEAFF.

The V gene is TRBV25-1, the J gene TRBJ2-1; TRBD1 matches at 10 bases. CDR3 length: 17 amino acids. The trim removed 2 bases at V and 10 bases at J, leaving 14 bases unmatched. Germline CDR1 reads MGHDK; CDR2 reads SYGVNS. The DNA for the CDR3 is TGTGCCAGCAGTGAAGGGTCGGGGGGACAGGGGAGGGAGGAGCAGTTCTTC. Its protein product is CASSEGSGGQGREEQFF.

This clone has more than one count but fewer than ten. This chain connects TRBV28 to TRBJ2-6; the D is unclear. V lost 2 bases and J 0 bases, leaving 11 bases between the germline ends. Germline V gives CDR1 MDHEN, CDR2 SYDVKM. CDR3 length: 17 residues. As DNA, the CDR3 is TGTGCCAGCAGTTTAGCCGGTTCAGACTCTGGGGCCAACGTCCTGACTTTC. Its translation is CASSLAGSDSGANVLTF.

This rearrangement joins TRBV19 to TRBJ2-3, with D perhaps TRBD2 (6 bases). The CDR3 is 14 amino acids. V lost 8 bases to trimming and J lost 3 bases, with 15 bases between them. Germline CDR1 is LNHDA and CDR2 is SQIVND (reference sequence). CDR3 residues: CASSQNGRTDTQYF. CDR3 nucleotide sequence: TGTGCCAGTTCGCAAAACGGGAGAACAGATACGCAGTATTTT. Using reference TRBV19 and TRBJ2-3 for the parts outside the CDR3, the full variable domain is DGGITQSPKYLFRKEGQNVTLSCEQNLNHDAMYWYRQDPGQGLRLIYYSQIVNDFQKGDIAEGYSVSREKKESFPLTVTSAQKNPTAFYLCASSQNGRTDTQYFGPGTRLTVL.

This sequence joins TRBV5-1 and TRBJ2-7, with D possibly being TRBD1 (5 bases). With 4 bases removed from V and 5 bases from J, the gap between germline ends came to 16 bases. There are 14 residues in the CDR3. CDR1 is SGHRS and CDR2 is YFSETQ in the germline V gene. In nucleotides, the CDR3 is TGCGCCAGCAGCCCGAGCCAGGGTCTAAACGAGCAGTACTTC. It yields the protein CASSPSQGLNEQYF. Complete variable domain (other parts from reference TRBV5-1 and TRBJ2-7): KAGVTQTPRYLIKTRGQQVTLSCSPISGHRSVSWYQQTPGQGLQFLFEYFSETQRNKGNFPGRFSGRQFSNSRSEMNVSTLELGDSALYLCASSPSQGLNEQYFGPGTRLTVT.

This chain connects TRBV6-5 to TRBJ2-7, with D possibly being TRBD1 (6 bases). Germline V gene sequence: CDR1 MNHEY, CDR2 SVGAGI. The V and J ends lost 6 bases and 3 bases respectively, with 9 bases between them. This CDR3 is built from 12 residues. The CDR3 DNA sequence: TGTGCCAGCAGCAGGGGCCGCTACGAGCAGTACTTC. Translating gives CASSRGRYEQYF.

The genes are TRBV4-1 and TRBJ2-1; 10 nucleotides match TRBD2. Germline CDR1 and CDR2: MGHRA and YSYEKL. CDR3 length: 16 residues. The trim removed 2 bases at V and 8 bases at J, leaving 9 bases unmatched. CDR3 in DNA: TGCGCCAGCAGCCAATCTCCGGGACTAGCGTTTTATGAGCAGTTCTTC. It specifies CASSQSPGLAFYEQFF.

The chain couples TRBV5-1 to TRBJ2-7, with 9 bases fitting TRBD2. V lost 0 bases, J lost 6 bases, and 7 bases stayed unmatched. The CDR3 sequence is 15 residues long. Germline lookup yields CDR1 SGHRS and CDR2 YFSETQ. The CDR3 nucleotides read TGCGCCAGCAGCTTGGGTTTTAGCGGGAGTTTCGAGCAGTACTTC. This codes for CASSLGFSGSFEQYF.